This TCR beta chain originates from a study of PD-1 blockade in classical Hodgkin lymphoma (dated by TCRdb to 2018 to 2021). Regarding the study in general: The study used CyTOF and TCR beta sequencing to define a peripheral blood immune signature of response to PD-1 blockade in classical Hodgkin lymphoma. Results and caveats for the whole study, not just this receptor: Newly diagnosed patients were reported to have lower baseline TCR diversity than healthy donors, and relapsed/refractory patients were reported to have lower baseline TCR diversity still. Only a single clinical trial cohort was studied, and what caused the repertoire differences, possibly disease activity or prior therapy, remained undefined.

From cysteine to phenylalanine, the CDR3 is 13 amino acids long. Only the CDR3 DNA is retained, 39 bases long and in frame from the first base. V loses 4 bases, J loses 0 bases, and the germline ends lie 4 bases apart. CDR1 and CDR2, per the germline V gene (reference sequence), are SGHNT and YYREEE. Read against the paper, the sample's time point label means: newly diagnosed, previously untreated cHL patient sample. As a comparison group for the relapsed/refractory trial patients, PBMCs were sequenced from patients with newly diagnosed, previously untreated classical Hodgkin lymphoma. Peripheral blood was collected in 8 mL Vacutainer Cell Preparation Tubes, from which PBMCs were isolated by centrifugation and then cryopreserved. Genomic DNA was extracted with the Qiagen DNeasy kit from unsorted PBMCs and from negatively selected CD4+ and CD8+ fractions. Using primers that anneal to V and J segments, immunoSEQ multiplex PCR amplified the TCR beta CDR3 regions. A synthetic immune receptor repertoire was used to minimize amplification bias, and remaining bias was computationally removed after sequencing. The paper's processing steps were these. Repertoire diversity was quantified as the Shannon entropy index using custom Python scripts. Unsorted, CD4+ and CD8+ repertoires were analyzed separately, except in combined analyses where CD4+ and CD8+ sequences were merged in silico. The table was pulled from immuneACCESS by TCRdb, which kept in-frame rearrangements only. Such tables lose some clones; where checked, under half of the loss comes from unresolved V genes, and the rest has no known cause. V and J calls and clone size follow that table, whereas D and trimming were derived from the DNA. The sample includes approximately 70,000 clones, with over 90% observed a single time. Together, the top ten hold around 2.5% of the sample.

Regarding this clone: Its binding antigen is unknown. Within one base of it there is no much larger clone, and no base qualities were kept.

This clonotype was sampled from a human donor with classical Hodgkin lymphoma. Sequencing input: peripheral blood mononuclear cells (PBMCs). This chain is built from TRBV5-4 and TRBJ2-2, with no reliable assignment of the D segment. The DNA sequence is TGTGCCAGCAGCGTAACGAACACCGGGGAGCTGTTTTTT. Its protein product is CASSVTNTGELFF. With the portions outside the CDR3 filled from the reference TRBV5-4 and TRBJ2-2 genes, the complete variable region becomes ETGVTQSPTHLIKTRGQQVTLRCSSQSGHNTVSWYQQALGQGPQFIFQYYREEENGRGNFPPRFSGLQFPNYSSELNVNALELDDSALYLCASSVTNTGELFFGEGSRLTVL.